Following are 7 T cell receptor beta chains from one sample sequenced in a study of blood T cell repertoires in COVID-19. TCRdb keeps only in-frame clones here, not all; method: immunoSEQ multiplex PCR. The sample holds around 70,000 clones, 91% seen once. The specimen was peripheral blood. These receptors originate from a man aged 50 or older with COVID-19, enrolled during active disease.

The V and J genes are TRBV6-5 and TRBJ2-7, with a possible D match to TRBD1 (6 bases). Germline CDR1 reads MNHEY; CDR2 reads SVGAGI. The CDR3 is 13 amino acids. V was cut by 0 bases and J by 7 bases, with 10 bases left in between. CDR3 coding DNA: TGTGCCAGCAGTTACTCGGGACACGGAGAGCAGTACTTC. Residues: CASSYSGHGEQYF.

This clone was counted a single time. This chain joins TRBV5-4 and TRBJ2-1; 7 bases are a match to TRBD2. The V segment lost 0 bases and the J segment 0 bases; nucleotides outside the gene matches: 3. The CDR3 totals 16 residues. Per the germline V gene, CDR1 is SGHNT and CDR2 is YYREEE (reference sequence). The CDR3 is CASSLALAASYNEQFF. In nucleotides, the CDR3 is TGTGCCAGCAGCTTGGCCCTAGCGGCCTCCTACAATGAGCAGTTCTTC.

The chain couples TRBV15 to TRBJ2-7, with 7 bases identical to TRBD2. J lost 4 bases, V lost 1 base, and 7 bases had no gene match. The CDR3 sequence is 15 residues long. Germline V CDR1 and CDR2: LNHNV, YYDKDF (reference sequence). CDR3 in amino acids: CATSRGPLAWYEQYF. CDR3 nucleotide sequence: TGTGCCACCAGCAGAGGACCACTAGCGTGGTACGAGCAGTACTTC.

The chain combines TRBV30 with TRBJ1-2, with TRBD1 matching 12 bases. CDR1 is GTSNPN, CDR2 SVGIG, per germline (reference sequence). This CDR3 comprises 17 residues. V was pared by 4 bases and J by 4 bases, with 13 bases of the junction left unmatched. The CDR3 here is CAWNILIRDRGLYGYTF. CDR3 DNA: TGTGCCTGGAATATTCTCATCCGGGACAGGGGGCTCTATGGCTACACCTTC.

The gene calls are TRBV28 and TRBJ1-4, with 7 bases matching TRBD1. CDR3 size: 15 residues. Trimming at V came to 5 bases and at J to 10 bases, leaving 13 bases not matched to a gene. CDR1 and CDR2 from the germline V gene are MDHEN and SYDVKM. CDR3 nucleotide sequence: TGTGCCAGCAGTACAGGGACAGCCCCTAGCGCAAAACTGTTTTTT. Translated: CASSTGTAPSAKLFF.

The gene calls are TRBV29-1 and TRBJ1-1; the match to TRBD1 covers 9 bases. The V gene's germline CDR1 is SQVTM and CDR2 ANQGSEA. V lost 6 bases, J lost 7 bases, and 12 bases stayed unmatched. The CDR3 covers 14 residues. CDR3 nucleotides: TGCAGCGTCCACTCGGGACAGGGTTTAATTGAAGCTTTCTTT. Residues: CSVHSGQGLIEAFF. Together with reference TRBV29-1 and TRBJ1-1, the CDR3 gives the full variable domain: SAVISQKPSRDICQRGTSLTIQCQVDSQVTMMFWYRQQPGQSLTLIATANQGSEATYESGFVIDKFPISRPNLTFSTLTVSNMSPEDSSIYLCSVHSGQGLIEAFFGQGTRLTVV.

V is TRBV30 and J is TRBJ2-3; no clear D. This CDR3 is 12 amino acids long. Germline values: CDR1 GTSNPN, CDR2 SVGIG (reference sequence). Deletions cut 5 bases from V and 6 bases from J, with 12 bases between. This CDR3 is CAWGLLIDTQYF. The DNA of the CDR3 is TGTGCCTGGGGTCTCCTTATTGATACGCAGTATTTT.